Each of the 6 T cell receptor beta chains below was sequenced from the same sample in a study of shared clonotypes between healthy human individuals. CD45RO-negative cells were positively selected for CCR7, leaving out terminally differentiated effector memory CD45RA+ cells. Using immunoSEQ multiplex PCR, the repertoire was profiled, and TCRdb retains in-frame clones only, with some absent. The table records around 580,000 clones, roughly 98% of them present only once. Material for sequencing was naive CD8+ T cells sorted from blood. The receptor source for this set is a man aged 25-45 years in good health.

The chain is built from TRBV7-9 and TRBJ1-1, with 8 bases lining up with TRBD1. This CDR3 has 14 amino acids. The trim removed 5 bases at V and 4 bases at J, leaving 6 bases unmatched. Germline CDR1 is SEHNR and CDR2 is FQNEAQ (reference sequence). CDR3 loop: CASSPETGGTEAFF. The CDR3 region has the DNA TGTGCCAGCAGCCCCGAAACAGGGGGCACTGAAGCTTTCTTT.

The chain uses TRBV28 and TRBJ2-3; 11 bases align to TRBD1. The CDR3 extends over 16 amino acids. Per the germline V gene, CDR1 is MDHEN and CDR2 is SYDVKM. With 6 bases clipped from V and 3 bases from J, the junction kept 8 bases outside the gene matches. Here the CDR3 DNA reads TGTGCCAGCAGCTCCGCGGACAGGGGGCCGACAGATACGCAGTATTTT. Residues: CASSSADRGPTDTQYF.

The chain carries TRBV5-4 and TRBJ2-7, with 10 positions matching TRBD1. This CDR3 spans 17 amino acids. V lost 2 bases, J lost 1 base, and 9 bases stayed unmatched. CDR1 and CDR2 from the germline V gene are SGHNT and YYREEE (reference sequence). For the CDR3, the DNA is TGTGCCAGCAGCTTTTTCCCCGGGACAGGGGTATCCTACGAGCAGTACTTC. This translates into CASSFFPGTGVSYEQYF.

The J gene is TRBJ2-1, the V gene TRBV18; 9 nucleotides match TRBD1. V lost 4 bases, J lost 7 bases, and 14 bases stayed unmatched. Germline V lookup: CDR1 KGHSH, CDR2 LQKENI. The CDR3 is 17 residues long. CDR3 amino acids: CASSLNPGQGEDNEQFF. CDR3 in DNA: TGTGCCAGCTCACTCAATCCGGGACAGGGAGAGGATAATGAGCAGTTCTTC.

V is TRBV6-6 and J is TRBJ2-1, with D perhaps matching TRBD1 or TRBD2 (5 bases each). This CDR3 spans 15 amino acids. CDR1 and CDR2 from the germline V gene are MNHNY and SVGAGI (reference sequence). V was trimmed by 5 bases and J by 0 bases, leaving 11 bases between them. The CDR3 region is CASSNAGTSYNEQFF. CDR3 bases: TGTGCCAGCAGTAACGCCGGGACCTCCTACAATGAGCAGTTCTTC.

V is TRBV29-1 and J is TRBJ2-5; 7 nucleotides match TRBD1. Germline CDR1 SQVTM, CDR2 ANQGSEA. This CDR3 is built from 16 residues. The trim removed 4 bases at V and 5 bases at J, leaving 16 bases unmatched. The CDR3 is CSVGGGQTGLYETQYF. Here the CDR3 DNA reads TGCAGCGTTGGGGGCGGGCAGACAGGGCTGTACGAGACCCAGTACTTC.